The rows below give T cell receptor beta chains drawn from one sample of a study of cytomegalovirus exposure and HLA in healthy donors. TCRdb's copy holds only in-frame clones and misses some; the assay was immunoSEQ multiplex PCR. Among 140,000 or so clones, roughly 80% were seen once, and the ten largest hold 3% to 4%. Source material: PBMCs. Every receptor here comes from a male donor in good health and CMV-seronegative. Each CDR3 is given with its conserved first and last residue. Clone size appears in some rows only: once, few, many, or a class for an expanded clone.

V,size,length,J,CDR3
TRBV2,once,16,TRBJ2-3,CASRFSGTSGADTQYF
TRBV6-6,NA,15,TRBJ2-2,CASSYPSGGAGELFF
TRBV6-4,few,15,TRBJ2-2,CASSYLAGGPGELFF
TRBV7-3,NA,16,TRBJ2-1,CASSPSGSGGAYEQFF
TRBV7-9,NA,15,TRBJ2-1,CASSDISGSYNEQFF
TRBV2,NA,16,TRBJ1-2,CASSEEPPGTGIGYTF
TRBV14,NA,15,TRBJ2-7,CASSLGTGLSYEQYF
TRBV15,NA,15,TRBJ2-1,CATPSQDREDNEQFF
TRBV2,once,12,TRBJ2-1,CASSDLDRATFF
TRBV28,NA,16,TRBJ2-3,CASSLREGTRTDTQYF
TRBV19,NA,15,TRBJ2-7,CASMLSGQGVNEQYF
TRBV30,NA,13,TRBJ2-5,CAWTNGIVETQYF
TRBV29-1,NA,11,TRBJ2-1,CSVTLRDEQFF
TRBV4-3,NA,15,TRBJ2-1,CASSRIGASYNEQFF
TRBV28,NA,16,TRBJ2-3,CASRRAGSSATDTQYF
TRBV6-5,once,15,TRBJ2-7,CASRGPGRAGYEQYF
TRBV28,NA,10,NA,CASSAYEQYF
TRBV7-7,NA,17,TRBJ2-3,CASSPYPGDRGTDTQYF
TRBV14,NA,14,TRBJ2-3,CASSLGASTDTQYF
TRBV7-9,once,15,TRBJ2-3,CASSLVSGSTDTQYF
TRBV6-5,NA,14,TRBJ2-5,CASSLRDIQETQYF
TRBV7-9,once,13,TRBJ2-5,CASIREGRETQYF
TRBV5-1,NA,17,TRBJ1-1,CASSLAPGQRINTEAFF
TRBV4-2,NA,17,TRBJ2-7,CASSQDVETEKDYEQYF
TRBV7-6,NA,19,TRBJ2-2,CASSLESLGLAGDHGELFF
TRBV14,NA,16,TRBJ1-1,CASSQEDGLANTEAFF
TRBV9,NA,17,TRBJ1-1,CASSSRTGQNDNTEAFF
TRBV5-1,NA,15,TRBJ2-5,CASSSTGSTQETQYF
TRBV5-1,once,12,TRBJ1-2,CASSPEGDGYTF
TRBV14,NA,16,TRBJ2-5,CASSQWMGLTWETQYF
TRBV14,NA,14,TRBJ2-7,CASSQASRTYEQYF
TRBV5-1,NA,16,TRBJ1-3,CASSLEGQSSGNTIYF
TRBV28,once,15,TRBJ1-5,CASSILAGSNQPQHF
TRBV4-2,NA,16,TRBJ2-5,CASSQGDFAGVETQYF
TRBV7-8,NA,14,TRBJ1-2,CASSLTGGLNGYTF
TRBV5-1,NA,15,TRBJ2-1,CASSLVGTAYNEQFF
TRBV5-1,NA,16,TRBJ2-1,CASSLPVTTAGDEQFF
TRBV5-6,NA,15,TRBJ1-2,CASSPGPGPNYGYTF
TRBV10-3,NA,15,TRBJ1-4,CAISESGQGNEKLFF
TRBV2,NA,15,TRBJ1-2,CASSYNRVANYGYTF
TRBV6-1,few,17,TRBJ2-1,CASSGVSTSGGADQQFF
TRBV7-6,NA,15,TRBJ2-1,CASSLDTGANNEQFF
TRBV7-9,NA,17,TRBJ2-7,CASSPRLAGGPFDEQYF
TRBV7-3,NA,15,TRBJ2-2,CASSYKTGGTGELFF
TRBV9,NA,14,TRBJ1-5,CASSARGNNQPQHF
TRBV13,NA,14,TRBJ1-1,CASHTTGRNTEAFF
TRBV28,NA,16,TRBJ2-7,CASTGQGGLQGREQYF
TRBV9,NA,14,TRBJ1-1,CASSVVPGNTEAFF
TRBV18,NA,16,TRBJ1-1,CASSRTTDLLNTEAFF
TRBV2,NA,14,TRBJ2-7,CASSVLGGIYEQYF
TRBV7-9,NA,12,TRBJ1-2,CASTKGVEGYTF
TRBV6-5,NA,13,TRBJ1-2,CASREGQGDGYTF
TRBV5-4,NA,14,TRBJ2-5,CASSPDRRQETQYF
TRBV4-1,few,17,TRBJ2-1,CASSQVGSGGIYNEQFF
TRBV9,NA,15,TRBJ2-1,CASSVGQGAYNEQFF
TRBV7-9,NA,19,TRBJ1-2,CASSWPREPDRGANYGYTF
TRBV6-1,NA,18,TRBJ2-5,CASSEARSRGTSRETQYF
TRBV5-4,NA,13,TRBJ1-2,CASSSETGVRYTF
TRBV10-3,NA,15,TRBJ2-3,CAIRGTSGGTDTQYF